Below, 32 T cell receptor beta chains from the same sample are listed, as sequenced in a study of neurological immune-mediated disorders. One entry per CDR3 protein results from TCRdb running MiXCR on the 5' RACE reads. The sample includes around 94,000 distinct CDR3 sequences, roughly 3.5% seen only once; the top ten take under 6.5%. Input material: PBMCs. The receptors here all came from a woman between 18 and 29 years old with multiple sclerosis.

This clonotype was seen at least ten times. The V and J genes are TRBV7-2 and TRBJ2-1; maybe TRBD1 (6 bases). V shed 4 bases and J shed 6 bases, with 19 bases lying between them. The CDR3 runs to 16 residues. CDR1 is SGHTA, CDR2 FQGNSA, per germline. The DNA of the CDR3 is TGTGCCAGCAGCTCTACCAGGGGTGTTTTAGTCAATGAGCAGTTCTTC. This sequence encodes CASSSTRGVLVNEQFF.

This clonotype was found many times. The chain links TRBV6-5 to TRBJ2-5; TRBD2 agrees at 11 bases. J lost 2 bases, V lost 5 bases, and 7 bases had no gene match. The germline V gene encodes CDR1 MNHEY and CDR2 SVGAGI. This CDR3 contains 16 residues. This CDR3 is CASSQRLAGPQETQYF. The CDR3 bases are TGTGCCAGCAGTCAACGACTAGCGGGGCCTCAAGAGACCCAGTACTTC.

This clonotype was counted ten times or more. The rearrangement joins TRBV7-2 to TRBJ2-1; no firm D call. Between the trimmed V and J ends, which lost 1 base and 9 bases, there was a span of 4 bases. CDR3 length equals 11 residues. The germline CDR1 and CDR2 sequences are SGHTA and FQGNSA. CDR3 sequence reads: CASSLVSEQFF. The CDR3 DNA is TGTGCCAGCAGCTTAGTTTCTGAGCAGTTCTTC.

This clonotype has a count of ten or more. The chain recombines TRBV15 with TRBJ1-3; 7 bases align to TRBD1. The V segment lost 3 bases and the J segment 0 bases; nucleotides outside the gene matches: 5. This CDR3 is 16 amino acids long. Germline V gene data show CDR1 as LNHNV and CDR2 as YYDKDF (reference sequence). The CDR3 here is CATSSRRDSSGNTIYF. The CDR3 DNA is TGTGCCACCAGCAGTCGCAGGGACAGCTCTGGAAACACCATATATTTT.

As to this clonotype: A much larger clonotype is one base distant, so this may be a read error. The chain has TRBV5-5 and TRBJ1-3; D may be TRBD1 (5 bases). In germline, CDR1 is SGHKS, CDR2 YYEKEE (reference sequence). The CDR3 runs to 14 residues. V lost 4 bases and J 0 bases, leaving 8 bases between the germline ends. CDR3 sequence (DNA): TGTGCCAGCAGCAAAGGGGCCTCTGGAAACACCATATATTTT. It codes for CASSKGASGNTIYF.

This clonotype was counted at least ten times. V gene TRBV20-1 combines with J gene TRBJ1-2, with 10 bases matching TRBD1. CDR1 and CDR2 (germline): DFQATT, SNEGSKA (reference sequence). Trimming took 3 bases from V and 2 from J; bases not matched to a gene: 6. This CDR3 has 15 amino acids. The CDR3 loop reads CSASARDRGNYGYTF. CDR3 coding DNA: TGCAGTGCTAGTGCCCGGGACAGGGGCAACTATGGCTACACCTTC.

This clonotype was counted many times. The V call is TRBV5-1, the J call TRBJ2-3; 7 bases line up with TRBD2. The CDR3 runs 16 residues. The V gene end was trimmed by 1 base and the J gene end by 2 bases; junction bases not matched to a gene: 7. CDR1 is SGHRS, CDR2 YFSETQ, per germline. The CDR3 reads CASSLSSGSDTDTQYF. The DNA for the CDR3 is TGCGCCAGCAGCTTGTCTAGCGGAAGTGACACAGATACGCAGTATTTT.

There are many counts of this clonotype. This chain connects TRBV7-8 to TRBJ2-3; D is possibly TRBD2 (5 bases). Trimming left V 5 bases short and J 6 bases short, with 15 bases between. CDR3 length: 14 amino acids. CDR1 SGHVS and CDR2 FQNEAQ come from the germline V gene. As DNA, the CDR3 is TGTGCCAGCAGCCGCGCACGAGGGTCGGATACGCAGTATTTT. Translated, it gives CASSRARGSDTQYF. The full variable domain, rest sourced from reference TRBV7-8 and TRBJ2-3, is GAGVSQSPRYKVAKRGQDVALRCDPISGHVSLFWYQQALGQGPEFLTYFQNEAQLDKSGLPSDRFFAERPEGSVSTLKIQRTQQEDSAVYLCASSRARGSDTQYFGPGTRLTVL.

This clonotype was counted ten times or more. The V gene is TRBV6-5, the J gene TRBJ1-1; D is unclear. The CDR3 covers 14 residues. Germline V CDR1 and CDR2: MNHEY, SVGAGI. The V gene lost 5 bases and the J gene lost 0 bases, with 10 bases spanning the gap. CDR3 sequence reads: CASSIRTVNTEAFF. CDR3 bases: TGTGCCAGCAGTATCCGGACTGTGAACACTGAAGCTTTCTTT.

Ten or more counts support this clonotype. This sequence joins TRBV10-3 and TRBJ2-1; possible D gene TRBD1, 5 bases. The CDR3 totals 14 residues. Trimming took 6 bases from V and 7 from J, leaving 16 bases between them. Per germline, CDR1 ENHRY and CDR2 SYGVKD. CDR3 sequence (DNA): TGTGCCATCAGGGGGAAGGACACTGGGAATGAGCAGTTCTTC. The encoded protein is CAIRGKDTGNEQFF.

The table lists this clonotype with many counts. The CDR3 reads CASSSMTANTEAFF. CDR3 coding DNA: TGTGCCAGCAGCTCGATGACAGCGAACACTGAAGCTTTCTTT. This chain links TRBV7-9 with TRBJ1-1; D is perhaps TRBD1 (5 bases). V gave up 4 bases and J gave up 1 base, with 10 bases separating them. The CDR3 length is 14 residues. The germline V gene has CDR1 SEHNR and CDR2 FQNEAQ (reference sequence).

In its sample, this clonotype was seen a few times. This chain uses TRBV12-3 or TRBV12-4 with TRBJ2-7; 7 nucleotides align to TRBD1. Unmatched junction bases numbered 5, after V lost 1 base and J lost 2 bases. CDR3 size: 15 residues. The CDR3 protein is CASSLDPGTAYEQYF. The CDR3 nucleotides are TGTGCCAGCAGTTTAGATCCTGGGACAGCCTACGAGCAGTACTTC.

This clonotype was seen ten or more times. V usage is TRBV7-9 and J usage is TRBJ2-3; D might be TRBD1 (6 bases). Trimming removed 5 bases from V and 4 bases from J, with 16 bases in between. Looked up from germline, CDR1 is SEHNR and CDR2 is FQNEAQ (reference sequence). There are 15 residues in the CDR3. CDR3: CASSAGTPDADTQYF. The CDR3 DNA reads TGTGCCAGCAGCGCCGGGACACCCGACGCAGATACGCAGTATTTT.

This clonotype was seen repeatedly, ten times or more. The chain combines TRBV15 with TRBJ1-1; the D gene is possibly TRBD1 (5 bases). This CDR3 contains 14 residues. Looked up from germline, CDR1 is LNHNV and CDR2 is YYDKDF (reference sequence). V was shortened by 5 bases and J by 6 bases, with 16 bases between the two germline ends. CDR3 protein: CATSRWSGDAEAFF. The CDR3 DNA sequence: TGTGCCACCAGCCGTTGGTCGGGGGACGCTGAAGCTTTCTTT.

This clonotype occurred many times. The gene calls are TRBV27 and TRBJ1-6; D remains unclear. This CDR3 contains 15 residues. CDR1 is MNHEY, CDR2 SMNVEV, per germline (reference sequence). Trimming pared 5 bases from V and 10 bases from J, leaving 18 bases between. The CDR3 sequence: CASSPATNLRSPLHF. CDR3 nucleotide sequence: TGTGCCAGCAGTCCGGCCACGAACTTACGCTCACCCCTCCACTTT.

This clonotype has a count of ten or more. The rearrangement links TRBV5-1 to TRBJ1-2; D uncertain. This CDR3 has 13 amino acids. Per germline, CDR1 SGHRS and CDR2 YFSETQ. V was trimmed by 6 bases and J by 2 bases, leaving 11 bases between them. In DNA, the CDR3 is TGCGCCAGCACGGTGTCAAAGAACTATGGCTACACCTTC. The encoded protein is CASTVSKNYGYTF.

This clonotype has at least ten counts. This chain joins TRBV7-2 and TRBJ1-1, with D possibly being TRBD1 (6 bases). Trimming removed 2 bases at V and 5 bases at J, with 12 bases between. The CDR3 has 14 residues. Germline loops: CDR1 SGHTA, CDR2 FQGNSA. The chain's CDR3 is CASSLFKGDTEAFF. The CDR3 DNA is TGTGCCAGCAGCTTATTCAAGGGGGATACTGAAGCTTTCTTT.

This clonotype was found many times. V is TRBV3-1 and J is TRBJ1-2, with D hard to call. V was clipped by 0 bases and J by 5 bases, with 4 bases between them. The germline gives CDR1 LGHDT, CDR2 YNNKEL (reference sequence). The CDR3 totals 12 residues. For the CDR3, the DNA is TGTGCCAGCAGCCAAGAAAAATATGGCTACACCTTC. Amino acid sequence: CASSQEKYGYTF.

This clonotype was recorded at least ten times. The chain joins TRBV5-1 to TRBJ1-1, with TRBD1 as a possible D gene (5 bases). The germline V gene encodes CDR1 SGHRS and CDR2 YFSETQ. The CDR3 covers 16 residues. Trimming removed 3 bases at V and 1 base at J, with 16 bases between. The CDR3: CASSSGPMGENTEAFF. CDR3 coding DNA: TGCGCCAGCAGCTCGGGGCCTATGGGGGAGAACACTGAAGCTTTCTTT.

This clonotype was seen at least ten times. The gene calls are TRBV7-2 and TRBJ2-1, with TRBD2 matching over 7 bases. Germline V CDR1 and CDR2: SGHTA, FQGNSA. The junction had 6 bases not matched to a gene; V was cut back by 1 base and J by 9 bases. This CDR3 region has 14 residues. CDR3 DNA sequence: TGTGCCAGCAGCTTAGGCGGGAGATTGGGTGAGCAGTTCTTC. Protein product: CASSLGGRLGEQFF.

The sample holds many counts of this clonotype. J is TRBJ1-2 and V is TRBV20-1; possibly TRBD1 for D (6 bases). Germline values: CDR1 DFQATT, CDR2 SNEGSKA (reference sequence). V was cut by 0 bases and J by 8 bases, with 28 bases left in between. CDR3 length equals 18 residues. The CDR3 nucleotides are TGCAGTGCTAGAGATTTCGGGACAAGGACAAGGGGGAGTAGGGGCTACACCTTC. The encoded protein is CSARDFGTRTRGSRGYTF.

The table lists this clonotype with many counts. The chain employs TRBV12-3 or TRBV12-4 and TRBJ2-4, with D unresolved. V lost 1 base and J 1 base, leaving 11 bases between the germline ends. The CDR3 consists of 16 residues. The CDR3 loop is CASSLVAALAKNIQYF. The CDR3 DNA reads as TGTGCCAGCAGTTTAGTTGCGGCGCTGGCCAAAAACATTCAGTACTTC.

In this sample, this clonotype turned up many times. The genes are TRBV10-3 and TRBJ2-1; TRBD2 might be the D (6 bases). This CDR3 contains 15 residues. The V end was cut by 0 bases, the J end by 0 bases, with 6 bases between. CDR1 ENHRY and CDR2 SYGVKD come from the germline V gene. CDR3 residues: CAISESSGSYNEQFF. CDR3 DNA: TGTGCCATCAGTGAGTCTAGCGGCTCCTACAATGAGCAGTTCTTC.

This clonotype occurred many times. The CDR3 DNA is TGCGCCAGCAGCTTAGCGCCGCCGAACACTGAAGCTTTCTTT. This encodes CASSLAPPNTEAFF. This chain uses TRBV5-1 with TRBJ1-1; no reliable D call. This CDR3 region has 14 residues. Trimming pared 2 bases from V and 1 base from J, leaving 9 bases between. Germline CDR1 SGHRS, CDR2 YFSETQ.

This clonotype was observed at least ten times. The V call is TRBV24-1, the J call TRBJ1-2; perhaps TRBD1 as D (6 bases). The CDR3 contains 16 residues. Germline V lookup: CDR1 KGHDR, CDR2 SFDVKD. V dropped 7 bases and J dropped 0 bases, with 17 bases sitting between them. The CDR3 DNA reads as TGTGCCACCAGGCCGAGAAAGACAGGAACTAACTATGGCTACACCTTC. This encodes CATRPRKTGTNYGYTF.

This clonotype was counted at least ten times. CDR3 in DNA: TGCGCCAGCAGCTTGCCGGGCCAGCCACCCTGGGGGGCCAACGTCCTGACTTTC. Translation gives CASSLPGQPPWGANVLTF. The chain recombines TRBV5-1 with TRBJ2-6; D is undetermined. The V gene's germline CDR1 is SGHRS and CDR2 YFSETQ. Trimming removed 1 base at V and 4 bases at J, with 18 bases between. CDR3 length: 18 amino acids.

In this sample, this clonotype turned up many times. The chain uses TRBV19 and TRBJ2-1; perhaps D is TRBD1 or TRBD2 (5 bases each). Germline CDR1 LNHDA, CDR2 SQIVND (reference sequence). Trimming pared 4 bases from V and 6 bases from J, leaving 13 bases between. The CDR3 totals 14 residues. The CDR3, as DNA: TGTGCCAGTAGTACCCCGGGGCTCCCCAATGAGCAGTTCTTC. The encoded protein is CASSTPGLPNEQFF. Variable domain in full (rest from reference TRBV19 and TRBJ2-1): DGGITQSPKYLFRKEGQNVTLSCEQNLNHDAMYWYRQDPGQGLRLIYYSQIVNDFQKGDIAEGYSVSREKKESFPLTVTSAQKNPTAFYLCASSTPGLPNEQFFGPGTRLTVL.

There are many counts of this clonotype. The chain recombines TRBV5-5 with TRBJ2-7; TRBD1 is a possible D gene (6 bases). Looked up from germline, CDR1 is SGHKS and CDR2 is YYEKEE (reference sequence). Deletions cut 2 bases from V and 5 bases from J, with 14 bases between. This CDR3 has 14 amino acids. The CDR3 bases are TGTGCCAGCAGCTTCCCATACAGGGCGGACGAGCAGTACTTC. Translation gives CASSFPYRADEQYF.

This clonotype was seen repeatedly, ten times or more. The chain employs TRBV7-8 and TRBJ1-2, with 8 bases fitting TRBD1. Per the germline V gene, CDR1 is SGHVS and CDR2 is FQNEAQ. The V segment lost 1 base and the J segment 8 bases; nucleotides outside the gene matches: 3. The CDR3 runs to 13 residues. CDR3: CASSLGTGLGYTF. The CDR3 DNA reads TGTGCCAGCAGCTTAGGGACAGGGTTAGGCTACACCTTC.

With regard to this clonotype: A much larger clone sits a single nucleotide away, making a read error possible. The CDR3 is CASSSHPGKEQYF. In nucleotides, the CDR3 is TGTGCCAGCAGTTCCCACCCGGGGAAAGAGCAGTACTTC. The rearrangement joins TRBV11-2 to TRBJ2-7; possibly TRBD2 for D (5 bases). The CDR3 covers 13 residues. CDR1 and CDR2 from the germline V gene are SGHAT and FQNNGV. V lost 6 bases and J lost 7, with 16 bases in between.

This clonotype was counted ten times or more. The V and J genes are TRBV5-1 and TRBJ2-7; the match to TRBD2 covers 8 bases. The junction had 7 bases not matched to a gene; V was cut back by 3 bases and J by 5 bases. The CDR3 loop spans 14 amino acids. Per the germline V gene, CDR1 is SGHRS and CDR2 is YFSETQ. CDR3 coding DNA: TGCGCCAGCAGCTCTCGGGGGGGCAACCACGAGCAGTACTTC. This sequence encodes CASSSRGGNHEQYF.

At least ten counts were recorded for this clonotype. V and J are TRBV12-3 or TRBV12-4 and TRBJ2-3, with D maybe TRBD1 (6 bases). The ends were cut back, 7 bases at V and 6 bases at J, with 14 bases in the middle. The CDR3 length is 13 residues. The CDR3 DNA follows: TGTGCCAGCACCCTCAGGGGATACGATACGCAGTATTTT. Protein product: CASTLRGYDTQYF.